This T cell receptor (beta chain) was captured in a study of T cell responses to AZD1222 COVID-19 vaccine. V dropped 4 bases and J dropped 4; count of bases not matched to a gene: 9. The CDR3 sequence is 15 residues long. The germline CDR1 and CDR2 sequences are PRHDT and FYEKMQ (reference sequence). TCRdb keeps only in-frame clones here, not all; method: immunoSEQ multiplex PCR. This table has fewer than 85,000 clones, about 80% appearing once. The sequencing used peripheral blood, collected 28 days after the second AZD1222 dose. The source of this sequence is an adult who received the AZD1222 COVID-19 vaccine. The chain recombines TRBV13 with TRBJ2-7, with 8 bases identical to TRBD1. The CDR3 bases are TGTGCCAGCAGCTCCTGGGGAGGACAGGGATACGAGCAGTACTTC. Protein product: CASSSWGGQGYEQYF.